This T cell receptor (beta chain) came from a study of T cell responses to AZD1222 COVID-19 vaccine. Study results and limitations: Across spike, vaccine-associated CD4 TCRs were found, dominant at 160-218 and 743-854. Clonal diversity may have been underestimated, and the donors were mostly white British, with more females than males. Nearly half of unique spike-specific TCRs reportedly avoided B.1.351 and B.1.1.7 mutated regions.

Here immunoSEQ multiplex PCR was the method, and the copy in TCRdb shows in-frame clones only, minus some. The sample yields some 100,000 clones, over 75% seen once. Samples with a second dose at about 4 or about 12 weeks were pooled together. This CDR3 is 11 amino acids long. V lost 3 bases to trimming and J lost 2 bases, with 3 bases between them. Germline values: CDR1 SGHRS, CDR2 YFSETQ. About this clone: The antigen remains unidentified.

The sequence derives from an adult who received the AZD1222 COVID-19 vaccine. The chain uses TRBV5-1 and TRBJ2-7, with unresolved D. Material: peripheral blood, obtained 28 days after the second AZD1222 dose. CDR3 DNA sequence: TGCGCCAGCAGCTCGGCCTACGAGCAGTACTTC. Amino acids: CASSSAYEQYF. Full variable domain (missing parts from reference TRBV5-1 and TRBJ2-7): KAGVTQTPRYLIKTRGQQVTLSCSPISGHRSVSWYQQTPGQGLQFLFEYFSETQRNKGNFPGRFSGRQFSNSRSEMNVSTLELGDSALYLCASSSAYEQYFGPGTRLTVT.